This record looks at one T cell receptor beta chain sequence and its context. This sample was taken from a study of blood T cell repertoires in COVID-19. Study-level background: The origin of the acute and convalescent COVID-19 samples was the United States, Italy and Spain.

The repertoire was sequenced with immunoSEQ multiplex PCR; TCRdb's copy has only in-frame clones and lacks some. Found here are some 490,000 clones, roughly nine tenths of them singletons; the top ten hold around 7.9%. Recruits, aged roughly 18 to 95 years, lived in 24 US areas. This CDR3 has 13 residues. Germline CDR1 KGHDR, CDR2 SFDVKD. Trimming left V 6 bases short and J 0 bases short, with 5 bases between. Input material: PBMCs or T cells enriched from blood (not recorded which). The J gene is TRBJ1-3, the V gene TRBV24-1; D is uncertain. This sequence was found in a woman aged 60-70 years who had recovered from COVID-19. The CDR3 bases are TGTGCCACCAGTCCGGGCTCTGGAAACACCATATATTTT. This encodes CATSPGSGNTIYF.